Sequencing of this TCR beta chain was carried out in a study of blood T cell repertoires in COVID-19. Study at large: From T cells, B-cell-depleted T cells, or PBMCs came the material, which was cDNA or gDNA.

The CDR3 runs 15 residues. Trimming took 5 bases from V and 5 from J; bases not matched to a gene: 10. Germline loops: CDR1 SGHTA, CDR2 FQGTGA. Some clones are missing from TCRdb's copy, which holds only in-frame ones; the method was immunoSEQ multiplex PCR. The sample has about 97,000 clones, around 87% seen once. The origin of this receptor is a woman between 25 and 40 years old with acute or convalescent COVID-19. The chain uses TRBV7-3 and TRBJ2-3, with TRBD2 matching over 7 bases. The sample comprised peripheral blood. In DNA form, the CDR3 reads TGTGCCAGCAGCCTAAGCGGGGAGGGTAGAGATACGCAGTATTTT. As protein: CASSLSGEGRDTQYF.